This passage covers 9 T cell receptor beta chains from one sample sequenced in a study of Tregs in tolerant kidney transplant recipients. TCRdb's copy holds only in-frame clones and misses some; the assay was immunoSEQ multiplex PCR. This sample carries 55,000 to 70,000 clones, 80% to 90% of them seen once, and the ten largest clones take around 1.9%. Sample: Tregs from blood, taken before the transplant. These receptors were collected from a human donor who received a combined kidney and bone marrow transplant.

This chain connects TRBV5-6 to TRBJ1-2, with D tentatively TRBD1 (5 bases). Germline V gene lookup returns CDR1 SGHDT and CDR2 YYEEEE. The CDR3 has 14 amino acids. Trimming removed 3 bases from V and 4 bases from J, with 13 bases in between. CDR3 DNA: TGTGCCAGCAGCTCCCTAGGGGTAGTCTATGGCTACACCTTC. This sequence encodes CASSSLGVVYGYTF.

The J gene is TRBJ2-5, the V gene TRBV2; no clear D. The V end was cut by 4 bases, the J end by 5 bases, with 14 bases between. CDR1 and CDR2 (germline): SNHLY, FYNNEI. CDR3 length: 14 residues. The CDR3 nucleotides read TGTGCCAGCAGTGGAGGTAGCCTCCATGAGACCCAGTACTTC. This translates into CASSGGSLHETQYF.

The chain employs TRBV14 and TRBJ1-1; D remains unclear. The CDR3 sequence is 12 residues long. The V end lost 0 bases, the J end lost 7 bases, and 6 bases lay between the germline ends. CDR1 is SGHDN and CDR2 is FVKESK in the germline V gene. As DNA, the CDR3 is TGTGCCAGCAGCCAAGACTGGGGTGAAGCTTTCTTT. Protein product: CASSQDWGEAFF.

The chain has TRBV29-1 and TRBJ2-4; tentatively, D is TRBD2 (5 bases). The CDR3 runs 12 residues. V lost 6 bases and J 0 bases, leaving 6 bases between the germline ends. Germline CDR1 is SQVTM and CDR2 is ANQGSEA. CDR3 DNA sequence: TGCAGCGTCGGACTAGCCAAAAACATTCAGTACTTC. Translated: CSVGLAKNIQYF.

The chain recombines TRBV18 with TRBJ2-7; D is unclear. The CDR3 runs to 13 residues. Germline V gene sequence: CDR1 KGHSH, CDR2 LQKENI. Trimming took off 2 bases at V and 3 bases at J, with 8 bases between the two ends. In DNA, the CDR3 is TGTGCCAGCTCACCATTGGGTTTCTACGAGCAGTACTTC. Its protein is CASSPLGFYEQYF.

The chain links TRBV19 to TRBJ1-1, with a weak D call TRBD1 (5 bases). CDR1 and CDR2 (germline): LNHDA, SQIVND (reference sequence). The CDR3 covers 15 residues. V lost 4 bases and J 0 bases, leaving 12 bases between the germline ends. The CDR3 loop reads CASSTRQRLNTEAFF. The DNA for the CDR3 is TGTGCCAGTAGTACCAGACAGAGATTGAACACTGAAGCTTTCTTT.

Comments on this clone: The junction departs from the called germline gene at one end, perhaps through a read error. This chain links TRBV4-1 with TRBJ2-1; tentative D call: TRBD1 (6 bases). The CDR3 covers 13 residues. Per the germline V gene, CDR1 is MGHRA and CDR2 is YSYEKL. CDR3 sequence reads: CVSSLSRGGEQFF. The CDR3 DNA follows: TGCGTCAGCAGCCTTTCCAGGGGCGGTGAGCAGTTCTTC.

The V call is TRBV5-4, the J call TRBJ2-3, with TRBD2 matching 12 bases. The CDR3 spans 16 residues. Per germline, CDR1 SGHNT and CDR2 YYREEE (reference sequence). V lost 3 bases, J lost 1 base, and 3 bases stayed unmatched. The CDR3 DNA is TGTGCCAGCAGCTCTAGACTAGCGGGGGGCACAGATACGCAGTATTTT. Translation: CASSSRLAGGTDTQYF.

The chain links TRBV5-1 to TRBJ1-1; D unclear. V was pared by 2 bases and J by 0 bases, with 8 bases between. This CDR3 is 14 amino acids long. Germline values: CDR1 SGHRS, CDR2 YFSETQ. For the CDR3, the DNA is TGCGCCAGCAGCTTTTCAGTTTTGAACACTGAAGCTTTCTTT. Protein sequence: CASSFSVLNTEAFF.